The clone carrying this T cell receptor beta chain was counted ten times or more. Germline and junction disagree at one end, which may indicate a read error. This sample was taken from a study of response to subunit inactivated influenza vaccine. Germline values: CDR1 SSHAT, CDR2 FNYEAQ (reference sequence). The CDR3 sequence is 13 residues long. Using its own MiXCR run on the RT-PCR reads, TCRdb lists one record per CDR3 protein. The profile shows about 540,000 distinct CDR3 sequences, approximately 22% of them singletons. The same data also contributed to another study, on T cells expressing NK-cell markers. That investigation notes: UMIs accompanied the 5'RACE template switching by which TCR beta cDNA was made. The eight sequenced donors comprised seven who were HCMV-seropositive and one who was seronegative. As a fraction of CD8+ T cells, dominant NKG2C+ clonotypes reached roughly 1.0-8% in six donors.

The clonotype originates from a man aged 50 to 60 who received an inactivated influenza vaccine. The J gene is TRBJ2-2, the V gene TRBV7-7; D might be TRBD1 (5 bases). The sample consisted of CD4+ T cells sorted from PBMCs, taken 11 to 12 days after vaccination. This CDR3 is CASSSQGTGELFF. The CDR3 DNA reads TGCGCCAGCAGCAGTCAGGGAACCGGGGAGCTGTTTTTT.